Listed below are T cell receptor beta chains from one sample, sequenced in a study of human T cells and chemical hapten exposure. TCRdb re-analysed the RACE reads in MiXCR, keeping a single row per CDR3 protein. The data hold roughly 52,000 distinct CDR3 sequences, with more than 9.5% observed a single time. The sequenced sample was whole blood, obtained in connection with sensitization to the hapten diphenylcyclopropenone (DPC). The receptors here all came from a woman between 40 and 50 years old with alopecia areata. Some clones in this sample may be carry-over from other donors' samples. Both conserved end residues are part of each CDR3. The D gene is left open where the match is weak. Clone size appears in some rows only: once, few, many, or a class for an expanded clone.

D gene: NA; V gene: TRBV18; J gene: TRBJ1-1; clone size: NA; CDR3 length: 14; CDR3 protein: CASSPPGLNTEAFF; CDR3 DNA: TGTGCCAGCTCACCACCCGGACTGAACACTGAAGCTTTCTTT
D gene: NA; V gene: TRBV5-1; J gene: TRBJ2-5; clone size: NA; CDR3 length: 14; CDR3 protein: CASSLREGQETQYF; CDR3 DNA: TGCGCCAGCAGCTTGAGGGAAGGGCAAGAGACCCAGTACTTC
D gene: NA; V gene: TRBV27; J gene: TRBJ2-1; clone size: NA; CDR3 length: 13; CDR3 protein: CASSRGNDNEQFF; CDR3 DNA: TGTGCCAGCAGTCGGGGGAATGACAATGAGCAGTTCTTC
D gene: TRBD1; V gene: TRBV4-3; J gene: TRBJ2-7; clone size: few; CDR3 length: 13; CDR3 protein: CASSGDRGNEQYF; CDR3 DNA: TGCGCCAGCAGCGGAGACAGGGGAAACGAGCAGTACTTC
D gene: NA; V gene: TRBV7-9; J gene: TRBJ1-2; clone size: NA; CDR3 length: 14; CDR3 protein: CASSFFDAFYGYTF; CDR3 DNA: TGTGCCAGCAGCTTCTTCGACGCTTTCTATGGCTACACCTTC
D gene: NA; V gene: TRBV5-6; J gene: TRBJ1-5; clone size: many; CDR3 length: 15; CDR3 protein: CASSWGGMVNQPQHF; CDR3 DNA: TGTGCCAGCAGCTGGGGGGGAATGGTAAATCAGCCCCAGCATTTT
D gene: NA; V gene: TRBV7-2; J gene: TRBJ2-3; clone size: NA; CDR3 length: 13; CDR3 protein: CVSSPLLRDTQYF; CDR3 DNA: TGTGTCAGCAGCCCCCTGCTCCGAGATACGCAGTATTTT
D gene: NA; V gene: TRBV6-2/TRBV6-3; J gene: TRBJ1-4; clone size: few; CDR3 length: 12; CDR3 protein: CASNPVRGKLFF; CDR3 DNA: TGTGCCAGCAATCCAGTCCGCGGAAAACTGTTTTTT
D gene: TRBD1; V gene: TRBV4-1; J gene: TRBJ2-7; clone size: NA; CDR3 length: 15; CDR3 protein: CASSGKTGSSYEQYF; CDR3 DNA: TGCGCCAGCAGCGGAAAGACAGGGTCCTCCTACGAGCAGTACTTC
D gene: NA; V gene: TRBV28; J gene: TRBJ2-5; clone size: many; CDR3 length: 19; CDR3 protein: CASSREGTRSQADQETQYF; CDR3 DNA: TGTGCCAGCAGCCGAGAGGGGACCCGGTCCCAAGCCGACCAAGAGACCCAGTACTTC
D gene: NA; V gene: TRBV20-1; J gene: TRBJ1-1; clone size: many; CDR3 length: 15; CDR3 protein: CSAVGPRNGHTEAFF; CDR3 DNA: TGCAGTGCTGTTGGGCCTCGAAATGGGCACACTGAAGCTTTCTTT
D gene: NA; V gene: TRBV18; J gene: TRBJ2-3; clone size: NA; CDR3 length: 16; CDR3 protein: CASSPGDTPSTDTQYF; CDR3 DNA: TGTGCCAGCTCACCTGGGGACACCCCGAGCACAGATACGCAGTATTTT
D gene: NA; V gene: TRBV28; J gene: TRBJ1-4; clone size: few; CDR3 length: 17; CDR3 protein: CASSPLPAGATNEKLFF; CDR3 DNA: TGTGCCAGCAGTCCCCTCCCGGCGGGCGCAACTAATGAAAAACTGTTTTTT
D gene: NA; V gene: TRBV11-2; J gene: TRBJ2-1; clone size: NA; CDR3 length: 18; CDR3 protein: CASSSSSRGSKSYNEQFF; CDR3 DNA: TGTGCCAGCAGCTCATCCAGCAGGGGCTCTAAGTCCTACAATGAGCAGTTCTTC
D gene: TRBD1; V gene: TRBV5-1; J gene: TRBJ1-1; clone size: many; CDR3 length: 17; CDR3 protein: CASSLPRTGGPNTEAFF; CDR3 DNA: TGCGCCAGCAGCTTGCCCCGGACAGGGGGACCGAACACTGAAGCTTTCTTT
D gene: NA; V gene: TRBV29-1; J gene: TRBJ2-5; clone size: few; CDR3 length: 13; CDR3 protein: CSVGDGYQETQYF; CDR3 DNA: TGCAGCGTTGGGGACGGGTACCAAGAGACCCAGTACTTC
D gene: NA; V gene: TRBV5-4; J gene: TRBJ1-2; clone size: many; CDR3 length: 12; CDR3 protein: CASSSGPDGYTF; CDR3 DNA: TGTGCCAGCAGCTCTGGCCCCGATGGCTACACCTTC
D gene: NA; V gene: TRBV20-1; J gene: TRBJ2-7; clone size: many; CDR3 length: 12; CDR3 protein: CSASQDTYEQYF; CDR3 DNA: TGCAGTGCTAGCCAGGACACCTACGAGCAGTACTTC
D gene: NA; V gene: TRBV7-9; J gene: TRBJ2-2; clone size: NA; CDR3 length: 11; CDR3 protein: CASSITEELFF; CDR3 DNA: TGTGCCAGCAGCATAACCGAGGAGCTGTTTTTT
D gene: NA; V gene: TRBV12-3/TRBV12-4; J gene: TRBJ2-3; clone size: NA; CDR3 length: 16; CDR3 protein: CASSAYRTGSTDTQYF; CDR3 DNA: TGTGCCAGCAGCGCCTACCGAACAGGGTCCACAGATACGCAGTATTTT
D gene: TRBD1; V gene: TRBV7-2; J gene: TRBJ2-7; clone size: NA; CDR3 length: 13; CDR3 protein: CASSNRGPYEQYF; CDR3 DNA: TGTGCCAGCAGCAACAGGGGTCCCTACGAGCAGTACTTC
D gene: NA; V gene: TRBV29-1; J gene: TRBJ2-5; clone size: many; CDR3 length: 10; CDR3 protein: CSVAWETQYF; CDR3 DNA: TGCAGCGTAGCTTGGGAGACCCAGTACTTC
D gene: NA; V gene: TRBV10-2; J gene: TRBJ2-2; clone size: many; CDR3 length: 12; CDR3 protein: CASSVGTGELFF; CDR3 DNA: TGCGCCAGCAGTGTCGGCACCGGGGAGCTGTTTTTT
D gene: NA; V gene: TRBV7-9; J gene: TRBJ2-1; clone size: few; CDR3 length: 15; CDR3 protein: CASSTLAAPYNEQFF; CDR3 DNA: TGTGCCAGCAGTACCTTAGCGGCTCCCTACAATGAGCAGTTCTTC